Here is one TCR beta chain with its context. These data belong to a study of blood T cell repertoires in COVID-19. Looking at the study overall: COVID-19 samples from acute and convalescent phases originated in the United States, Italy and Spain. PBMCs, B-cell-depleted T cells, or T cells were the source of the cDNA or gDNA that made up the material.

In the original processing: Amplification from reference gene primers served as the basis for estimated nucleated cell counts. Produced via immunoSEQ multiplex PCR; TCRdb's table is partial and in-frame only. Clone size and the V and J calls come from that table; the DNA yielded D and trimming. Among about 7,000 clones listed, about 83% were seen once. The V end lost 2 bases, the J end lost 6 bases, and 13 bases lay between the germline ends. This CDR3 contains 14 residues. Germline loops: CDR1 KGHSH, CDR2 LQKENI. The chain has TRBV18 and TRBJ1-2; D is ambiguous. The specimen was peripheral blood. The clonotype originates from a woman aged 60-75 years with active COVID-19. The CDR3 DNA reads as TGTGCCAGCTCACCAAGAGGGTTGACGGATGGCTACACCTTC. It specifies CASSPRGLTDGYTF.